This TCR beta chain was identified in a study of blood T cell repertoires in COVID-19. Study summary: T cells, B-cell-depleted T cells, or PBMCs supplied cDNA or gDNA.

The CDR3 runs to 15 residues. From germline, CDR1 is LNHDA and CDR2 SQIVND (reference sequence). Trimming left V 7 bases short and J 3 bases short, with 15 bases between. In the original analysis: Counts of nucleated cells, estimated from reference gene primer amplification, were obtained. Assay used: immunoSEQ multiplex PCR; TCRdb lists only in-frame clones, some missing. That table is the source of V, J and clone size, and D and trimming were worked out from the DNA. The repertoire holds approximately 200,000 clones, with approximately 83% as singletons. Sample: peripheral blood. This sequence was found in a human donor with active or convalescent COVID-19. The donor label of this sample is uncertain. V and J are TRBV19 and TRBJ1-4; a weak D match, TRBD1 (6 bases). CDR3 DNA sequence: TGTGCCAGTATCAGCAGGGGCCATCCTAATGAAAAACTGTTTTTT. Residues: CASISRGHPNEKLFF.